This T cell receptor (beta chain) emerged from a study of T-cell memory formation after mild COVID-19. As concerns this clonotype: Its antigen is undetermined.

A single record per CDR3 protein comes from TCRdb applying MiXCR to the 5' RACE reads. The sample lists more than 150,000 distinct CDR3 sequences, about a fifth occurring once. The trim removed 4 bases at V and 3 bases at J, leaving 8 bases unmatched. CDR3 length equals 15 residues. Germline values: CDR1 SGHVS, CDR2 FQNEAQ. General study findings and limits: Of the contracting clones, CD4+ ones lay mainly in CM and EM, and CD8+ ones in EMRA. The second-wave clones peaking on day 37 were not confirmed as SARS-CoV-2-specific.

The specimen was PBMCs or a T cell subset sorted from them (not recorded which). V and J are TRBV7-8 and TRBJ2-5; 7 bases fit TRBD1. The receptor's source is an adult woman who had mild COVID-19 (a few samples of this study predate the infection). Cell type and time point are not known. CDR3 in DNA: TGTGCCAGCAGCTCGTACAGGGGCGAGGAAGAGACCCAGTACTTC. Encoded protein: CASSSYRGEEETQYF.